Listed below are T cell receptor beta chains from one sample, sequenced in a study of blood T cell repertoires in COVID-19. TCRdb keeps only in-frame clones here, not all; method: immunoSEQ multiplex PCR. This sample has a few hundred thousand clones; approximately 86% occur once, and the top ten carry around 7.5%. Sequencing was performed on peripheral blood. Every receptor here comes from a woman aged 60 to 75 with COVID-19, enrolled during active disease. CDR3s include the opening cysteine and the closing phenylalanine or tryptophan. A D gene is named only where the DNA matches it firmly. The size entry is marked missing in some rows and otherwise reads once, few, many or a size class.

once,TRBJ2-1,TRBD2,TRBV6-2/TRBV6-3,TGTGCCAGCAGTTTCACTAGCGGGGCCCGGGAAGAGCAGTTCTTC,CASSFTSGAREEQFF
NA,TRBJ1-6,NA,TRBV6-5,TGTGCCAGTAGGACAGACTATAATTCACCCCTCCACTTT,CASRTDYNSPLHF
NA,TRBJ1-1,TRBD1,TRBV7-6,TGTGCCAGCGGTACCCCGGGACAGGGGGCAATTGGGAACACTGAAGCTTTCTTT,CASGTPGQGAIGNTEAFF
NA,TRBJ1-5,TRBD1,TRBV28,TGTGCCAGCAGTTTGGTTCAGGGGGATTGGAGCAATCAGCCCCAGCATTTT,CASSLVQGDWSNQPQHF
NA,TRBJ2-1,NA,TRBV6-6,TGTGCCAGCAGTTACACAACTAACAATGAGCAGTTCTTC,CASSYTTNNEQFF
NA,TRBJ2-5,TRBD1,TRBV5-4,TGTGCCAGCAGGCCGCAGGGGGCACAAGAGACCCAGTACTTC,CASRPQGAQETQYF
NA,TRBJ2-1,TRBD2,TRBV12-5,TGTGCTAGTGGTTCCCCCCTCCGCGGGGGTTCCTACAATGAGCAGTTCTTC,CASGSPLRGGSYNEQFF
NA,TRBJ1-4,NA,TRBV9,TGTGCCAGCAGCGATGGGGGAGGAATAAATGAAAAACTGTTTTTT,CASSDGGGINEKLFF
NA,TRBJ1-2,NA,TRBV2,TGTGCCAGTCTACAAGGTCTGGGGGCGGAAGGCTACACCTTC,CASLQGLGAEGYTF
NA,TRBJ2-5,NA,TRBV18,TGTGCCAGCTCACCACCTGGCGAGTCCGGGGAGACCCAGTACTTC,CASSPPGESGETQYF
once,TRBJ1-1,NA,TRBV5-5,TGTGCCAGCAGCTTGGGACGGAGGAACACTGAAGCTTTCTTT,CASSLGRRNTEAFF
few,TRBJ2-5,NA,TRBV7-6,TGTGCCAGCCGAGTCGAAGAGACCCAGTACTTC,CASRVEETQYF
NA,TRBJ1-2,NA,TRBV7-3,TGTGCCAGCAATGCAGTAGGGGTGGATGGCTACACCTTC,CASNAVGVDGYTF
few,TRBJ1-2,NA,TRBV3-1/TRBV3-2,TGTGCCAGCAGCCAGGGAGGGTTCTATGGCTACACCTTC,CASSQGGFYGYTF
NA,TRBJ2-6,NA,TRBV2,TGTGCCAGCAAAGCCAACCTGATTCTCTCTGGGGCCAACGTCCTGACTTTC,CASKANLILSGANVLTF
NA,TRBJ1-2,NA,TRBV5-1,TGCGCCAGCAGCTTCTCCGGGGGAGGTGGCTATGGCTACACCTTC,CASSFSGGGGYGYTF
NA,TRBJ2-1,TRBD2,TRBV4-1,TGCGCCAGCAGCCAAGTCGGCGGGACTAGCGGGGCTTACAATGAGCAGTTCTTC,CASSQVGGTSGAYNEQFF